The rows below give T cell receptor beta chains drawn from one sample of a study of cytomegalovirus exposure and HLA in healthy donors. The table came from immunoSEQ multiplex PCR; TCRdb's copy has only in-frame clones and leaves some out. This repertoire shows about 150,000 clones, about three quarters found once; its top ten account for 0.55% to 0.8%. The specimen was PBMCs. The receptors originated from a male donor in good health and CMV-seronegative. Each CDR3 is given with its conserved first and last residue. Each record gives: CDR3 protein, CDR3 DNA, J gene, clone size, D gene, V gene. A D gene is named only where the DNA matches it firmly. Not every row has a clone size; where given, it reads once, few, many or a size class.

CDR3 protein: CASSLSSGQAYEQYF
CDR3 DNA: TGTGCCAGCAGTTTATCCTCTGGCCAAGCCTACGAGCAGTACTTC
J gene: TRBJ2-7
clone size: once
D gene: NA
V gene: TRBV27

CDR3 protein: CSSSKNRGHLERDTQYF
CDR3 DNA: TGTTCCAGCAGCAAGAACAGGGGCCACCTCGAAAGAGATACGCAGTATTTT
J gene: TRBJ2-3
clone size: NA
D gene: TRBD1
V gene: TRBV7-9

CDR3 protein: CASSLSLAGNEQFF
CDR3 DNA: TGTGCCAGCAGTTTGTCGCTAGCGGGCAATGAGCAGTTCTTC
J gene: TRBJ2-1
clone size: NA
D gene: TRBD2
V gene: TRBV7-3

CDR3 protein: CASSLPLGQGAGYGYTF
CDR3 DNA: TGTGCCAGCAGTTTACCCTTAGGACAGGGGGCGGGTTATGGCTACACCTTC
J gene: TRBJ1-2
clone size: NA
D gene: TRBD1
V gene: TRBV28

CDR3 protein: CASSVVQGSETQYF
CDR3 DNA: TGTGCCAGCAGCGTAGTACAGGGGTCAGAGACCCAGTACTTC
J gene: TRBJ2-5
clone size: NA
D gene: TRBD1
V gene: TRBV9

CDR3 protein: CASSLSGQGPNQPQHF
CDR3 DNA: TGTGCCAGCAGCTTATCGGGACAGGGCCCAAATCAGCCCCAGCATTTT
J gene: TRBJ1-5
clone size: NA
D gene: TRBD1
V gene: TRBV7-6

CDR3 protein: CASSQVGGGAYEQYF
CDR3 DNA: TGTGCCAGCAGCCAGGTGGGCGGGGGGGCTTACGAGCAGTACTTC
J gene: TRBJ2-7
clone size: NA
D gene: TRBD2
V gene: TRBV7-2

CDR3 protein: CASSVGGGATNEKLFF
CDR3 DNA: TGTGCCAGCAGCGTAGGGGGCGGTGCAACTAATGAAAAACTGTTTTTT
J gene: TRBJ1-4
clone size: NA
D gene: TRBD1
V gene: TRBV5-4

CDR3 protein: CASSYSLGPDTQYF
CDR3 DNA: TGTGCCAGCAGTTACAGTTTGGGCCCAGATACGCAGTATTTT
J gene: TRBJ2-3
clone size: NA
D gene: NA
V gene: TRBV6-6

CDR3 protein: CASSISGSSYNEQFF
CDR3 DNA: TGCGCCAGCAGCATTAGCGGGAGCTCCTACAATGAGCAGTTCTTC
J gene: TRBJ2-1
clone size: NA
D gene: TRBD2
V gene: TRBV5-1

CDR3 protein: CATSRGGQGDEKLFF
CDR3 DNA: TGTGCCACCAGCAGAGGGGGACAGGGGGATGAAAAACTGTTTTTT
J gene: TRBJ1-4
clone size: few
D gene: TRBD1
V gene: TRBV15

CDR3 protein: CASQPARGTGELFF
CDR3 DNA: TGTGCCAGCCAGCCTGCCAGGGGCACCGGGGAGCTGTTTTTT
J gene: TRBJ2-2
clone size: NA
D gene: NA
V gene: TRBV7-3

CDR3 protein: CASSPGTGRAETQYF
CDR3 DNA: TGTGCCAGTAGTCCAGGGACAGGGAGGGCTGAGACCCAGTACTTC
J gene: TRBJ2-5
clone size: NA
D gene: TRBD1
V gene: TRBV19

CDR3 protein: CASSYVVAGGYEQYF
CDR3 DNA: TGTGCCAGCAGTTATGTCGTAGCGGGAGGCTACGAGCAGTACTTC
J gene: TRBJ2-7
clone size: NA
D gene: TRBD2
V gene: TRBV6-5

CDR3 protein: CASSLKGGPNYGYTF
CDR3 DNA: TGTGCCAGCAGTCTGAAAGGAGGGCCTAACTATGGCTACACCTTC
J gene: TRBJ1-2
clone size: NA
D gene: NA
V gene: TRBV27

CDR3 protein: CASSLAGRGIGNTEAFF
CDR3 DNA: TGTGCCAGCAGCTTAGCGGGCAGGGGGATTGGAAACACTGAAGCTTTCTTT
J gene: TRBJ1-1
clone size: NA
D gene: TRBD1
V gene: TRBV11-2

CDR3 protein: CASSVEPRGPYEQYF
CDR3 DNA: TGTGCCAGCAGCGTAGAACCCAGGGGGCCTTACGAGCAGTACTTC
J gene: TRBJ2-7
clone size: NA
D gene: TRBD1
V gene: TRBV9

CDR3 protein: CASSVSSGSGDTQYF
CDR3 DNA: TGTGCCAGCAGCGTGTCTAGCGGGAGCGGGGATACGCAGTATTTT
J gene: TRBJ2-3
clone size: NA
D gene: TRBD2
V gene: TRBV9

CDR3 protein: CASSFSGGAQETQYF
CDR3 DNA: TGTGCCAGCAGCTTTAGCGGGGGGGCACAAGAGACCCAGTACTTC
J gene: TRBJ2-5
clone size: NA
D gene: TRBD2
V gene: TRBV28

CDR3 protein: CASSITGDEQYF
CDR3 DNA: TGTGCCAGTAGTATCACCGGGGACGAGCAGTACTTC
J gene: TRBJ2-7
clone size: NA
D gene: NA
V gene: TRBV19

CDR3 protein: CASSSTSGVFYEQYF
CDR3 DNA: TGTGCCAGCAGCTCGACATCAGGGGTTTTCTACGAGCAGTACTTC
J gene: TRBJ2-7
clone size: few
D gene: NA
V gene: TRBV7-2

CDR3 protein: CASSQDQTGVVTGELFF
CDR3 DNA: TGTGCCAGCAGCCAAGATCAGACAGGAGTTGTCACCGGGGAGCTGTTTTTT
J gene: TRBJ2-2
clone size: NA
D gene: NA
V gene: TRBV4-2

CDR3 protein: CASSADRGTYNEQFF
CDR3 DNA: TGTGCCAGCAGCGCGGACAGGGGGACCTACAATGAGCAGTTCTTC
J gene: TRBJ2-1
clone size: NA
D gene: TRBD1
V gene: TRBV7-3

CDR3 protein: CASSSPMGQGTLFDTQYF
CDR3 DNA: TGTGCCAGCAGCTCTCCGATGGGACAGGGAACTTTGTTCGATACGCAGTATTTT
J gene: TRBJ2-3
clone size: once
D gene: TRBD1
V gene: TRBV7-9

CDR3 protein: CASSIGAGGNTGELFF
CDR3 DNA: TGTGCCAGTAGTATCGGAGCGGGAGGGAACACCGGGGAGCTGTTTTTT
J gene: TRBJ2-2
clone size: once
D gene: TRBD2
V gene: TRBV19

CDR3 protein: CASSLTGGPYNEQFF
CDR3 DNA: TGCGCCAGCAGTCTAACGGGGGGGCCTTACAATGAGCAGTTCTTC
J gene: TRBJ2-1
clone size: NA
D gene: TRBD2
V gene: TRBV4-3

CDR3 protein: CASSQVTSGGRETQYF
CDR3 DNA: TGCGCCAGCAGCCAAGTAACTAGCGGGGGCAGGGAGACCCAGTACTTC
J gene: TRBJ2-5
clone size: few
D gene: TRBD2
V gene: TRBV4-1

CDR3 protein: CASSQVPVRGSEAFF
CDR3 DNA: TGTGCCAGCAGCCAAGTCCCGGTAAGAGGGTCTGAAGCTTTCTTT
J gene: TRBJ1-1
clone size: NA
D gene: NA
V gene: TRBV14

CDR3 protein: CASSRRGGINEQFF
CDR3 DNA: TGTGCCAGCAGCCGTAGGGGGGGGATCAATGAGCAGTTCTTC
J gene: TRBJ2-1
clone size: NA
D gene: NA
V gene: TRBV7-6

CDR3 protein: CASSEYPGGGNTIYF
CDR3 DNA: TGTGCCAGCAGTGAATACCCAGGAGGCGGAAACACCATATATTTT
J gene: TRBJ1-3
clone size: NA
D gene: NA
V gene: TRBV25-1

CDR3 protein: CASSLRWGPSSYNEQFF
CDR3 DNA: TGTGCCAGCAGCTTAAGGTGGGGGCCTAGCTCCTACAATGAGCAGTTCTTC
J gene: TRBJ2-1
clone size: NA
D gene: NA
V gene: TRBV5-6

CDR3 protein: CASSPQPGLAGGAQYF
CDR3 DNA: TGTGCCAGCAGCCCCCAACCGGGACTAGCGGGGGGGGCGCAGTATTTT
J gene: TRBJ2-3
clone size: NA
D gene: TRBD2
V gene: TRBV7-2

CDR3 protein: CASSPPGTRDADTQYF
CDR3 DNA: TGCGCCAGCAGCCCCCCCGGGACTAGGGACGCAGATACGCAGTATTTT
J gene: TRBJ2-3
clone size: NA
D gene: TRBD2
V gene: TRBV5-1

CDR3 protein: CASSLVRGSSYNEQFF
CDR3 DNA: TGTGCCAGCAGCTTAGTTCGGGGAAGCTCCTACAATGAGCAGTTCTTC
J gene: TRBJ2-1
clone size: NA
D gene: NA
V gene: TRBV7-2

CDR3 protein: CASWRANTEAFF
CDR3 DNA: TGTGCCAGCTGGAGGGCGAACACTGAAGCTTTCTTT
J gene: TRBJ1-1
clone size: NA
D gene: NA
V gene: TRBV5-4

CDR3 protein: CASSTRQGPSYNEQFF
CDR3 DNA: TGTGCCAGCAGCACCAGACAGGGCCCCTCCTACAATGAGCAGTTCTTC
J gene: TRBJ2-1
clone size: NA
D gene: TRBD1
V gene: TRBV9

CDR3 protein: CASSQDVGGPGELFF
CDR3 DNA: TGCGCCAGCAGCCAAGATGTCGGGGGACCAGGGGAGCTGTTTTTT
J gene: TRBJ2-2
clone size: NA
D gene: NA
V gene: TRBV4-3

CDR3 protein: CASSSAGGNPNSPLHF
CDR3 DNA: TGTGCCAGCAGTTCGGCAGGGGGCAATCCGAATTCACCCCTCCACTTT
J gene: TRBJ1-6
clone size: NA
D gene: TRBD1
V gene: TRBV9

CDR3 protein: CASSLARNSYNEQFF
CDR3 DNA: TGCGCCAGCAGCTTGGCCAGAAACTCCTACAATGAGCAGTTCTTC
J gene: TRBJ2-1
clone size: few
D gene: NA
V gene: TRBV5-1

CDR3 protein: CASSPTYEQYF
CDR3 DNA: TGTGCCAGCAGCCCAACCTACGAGCAGTACTTC
J gene: TRBJ2-7
clone size: NA
D gene: NA
V gene: TRBV7-8

CDR3 protein: CASRWQMNTEAFF
CDR3 DNA: TGTGCCAGTAGATGGCAAATGAACACTGAAGCTTTCTTT
J gene: TRBJ1-1
clone size: NA
D gene: NA
V gene: TRBV19

CDR3 protein: CSSSPRDREAFF
CDR3 DNA: TGTTCCAGCAGCCCCCGGGACAGGGAGGCTTTCTTT
J gene: TRBJ1-1
clone size: NA
D gene: TRBD1
V gene: TRBV7-9

CDR3 protein: CASSFVAGTDTQYF
CDR3 DNA: TGTGCCAGCAGTTTTGTGGCGGGAACAGATACGCAGTATTTT
J gene: TRBJ2-3
clone size: NA
D gene: NA
V gene: TRBV28

CDR3 protein: CAISEITGYYGYTF
CDR3 DNA: TGTGCCATCAGTGAGATCACAGGATACTATGGCTACACCTTC
J gene: TRBJ1-2
clone size: NA
D gene: NA
V gene: TRBV10-3

CDR3 protein: CASSWVGEAYYGYTF
CDR3 DNA: TGTGCCAGCAGCTGGGTCGGAGAGGCGTATTATGGCTACACCTTC
J gene: TRBJ1-2
clone size: NA
D gene: NA
V gene: TRBV7-8

CDR3 protein: CASSYSAPGGTEAFF
CDR3 DNA: TGTGCCAGCAGTTACTCGGCCCCCGGGGGCACTGAAGCTTTCTTT
J gene: TRBJ1-1
clone size: few
D gene: NA
V gene: TRBV6-5

CDR3 protein: CASSESGGTQPQHF
CDR3 DNA: TGTGCCAGCAGTGAATCAGGGGGAACCCAGCCCCAGCATTTT
J gene: TRBJ1-5
clone size: NA
D gene: TRBD1
V gene: TRBV6-1

CDR3 protein: CAWKVPGRSGTQYF
CDR3 DNA: TGTGCCTGGAAAGTCCCGGGGAGGAGTGGGACCCAGTACTTC
J gene: TRBJ2-5
clone size: NA
D gene: NA
V gene: TRBV30

CDR3 protein: CASSQGIISEQYF
CDR3 DNA: TGCGCCAGCAGCCAAGGTATCATCAGCGAGCAGTACTTC
J gene: TRBJ2-7
clone size: NA
D gene: NA
V gene: TRBV4-1

CDR3 protein: CASSQVRDYGYTF
CDR3 DNA: TGTGCCAGCAGCCAAGTCCGAGACTATGGCTACACCTTC
J gene: TRBJ1-2
clone size: NA
D gene: NA
V gene: TRBV14

CDR3 protein: CASSNGGARSNEKLFF
CDR3 DNA: TGTGCCAGCAGCAACGGGGGGGCCCGATCTAATGAAAAACTGTTTTTT
J gene: TRBJ1-4
clone size: NA
D gene: NA
V gene: TRBV6-6

CDR3 protein: CASSLQDGPYEQYF
CDR3 DNA: TGTGCCAGCAGCCTACAGGACGGCCCCTACGAGCAGTACTTC
J gene: TRBJ2-7
clone size: NA
D gene: NA
V gene: TRBV7-2

CDR3 protein: CASSLLRQTGYGYTF
CDR3 DNA: TGTGCCAGCAGTTTATTAAGACAGACGGGTTATGGCTACACCTTC
J gene: TRBJ1-2
clone size: NA
D gene: NA
V gene: TRBV28

CDR3 protein: CASSGQGINQPQHF
CDR3 DNA: TGTGCCAGCAGTGGACAGGGAATTAATCAGCCCCAGCATTTT
J gene: TRBJ1-5
clone size: NA
D gene: TRBD1
V gene: TRBV2

CDR3 protein: CSSSLERVGYTF
CDR3 DNA: TGTTCCAGCAGCTTAGAGCGGGTGGGCTACACCTTC
J gene: TRBJ1-2
clone size: NA
D gene: NA
V gene: TRBV7-9

CDR3 protein: CASSFAGTSSGANVLTF
CDR3 DNA: TGTGCCAGCAGCTTTGCCGGGACTAGCTCTGGGGCCAACGTCCTGACTTTC
J gene: TRBJ2-6
clone size: NA
D gene: TRBD2
V gene: TRBV7-3

CDR3 protein: CASSSGTSGYYNEQFF
CDR3 DNA: TGTGCCAGCAGTTCCGGGACTAGCGGGTATTACAATGAGCAGTTCTTC
J gene: TRBJ2-1
clone size: NA
D gene: TRBD2
V gene: TRBV27

CDR3 protein: CASSQTGQSSYNEQFF
CDR3 DNA: TGCGCCAGCAGCCAGACAGGGCAGAGCTCCTACAATGAGCAGTTCTTC
J gene: TRBJ2-1
clone size: few
D gene: TRBD1
V gene: TRBV5-1